The 15 T cell receptor beta chains below were found in one sample sequenced in a study of regulatory T cells in long-lasting Graves disease. Time point indicated: persistent/refractory GD, antithyroid drugs over 5 years with positive TRAb. Following extraction of RNA from PBMCs, that RNA was used to make the TCR library. Both iRepertoire HTBI primers and Arm-PCR of CDR3 regions were used to build the TCR beta libraries. TCRdb processed the multiplex PCR reads anew with MiXCR; each CDR3 protein has one entry. The sample shows about 430,000 distinct CDR3 sequences, roughly 21% of them seen only once. Here the sequenced sample was peripheral blood mononuclear cells (PBMCs), taken when the disease was refractory, from a patient treated with antithyroid drugs. The receptors here all came from a female donor with Graves disease.

The chain combines TRBV19 with TRBJ2-5; 13 bases agree with TRBD2. Germline CDR1 and CDR2: LNHDA and SQIVND (reference sequence). Losses at the gene ends were 3 bases for V and 5 bases for J; bases not matched to a gene: 3. The CDR3 runs to 15 residues. The CDR3 protein is CASSMGLAGMETQYF. The CDR3 DNA reads as TGTGCCAGTAGTATGGGACTAGCGGGAATGGAGACCCAGTACTTC. Combining the CDR3 with reference TRBV19 and TRBJ2-5 gives the whole variable domain DGGITQSPKYLFRKEGQNVTLSCEQNLNHDAMYWYRQDPGQGLRLIYYSQIVNDFQKGDIAEGYSVSREKKESFPLTVTSAQKNPTAFYLCASSMGLAGMETQYFGPGTRLLVL.

This clonotype was found many times. The genes are TRBV20-1 and TRBJ1-6, with D maybe TRBD1 (6 bases). CDR1 is DFQATT and CDR2 is SNEGSKA in the germline V gene (reference sequence). Trimming took off 7 bases at V and 8 bases at J, with 18 bases between the two ends. The CDR3 extends over 14 amino acids. CDR3 bases: TGCAGTGTTCGCGTCGGCAGGGGTGATTCACCCCTCCACTTT. It is translated as CSVRVGRGDSPLHF.

This clonotype was seen more than once but under ten times. The rearrangement links TRBV6-5 to TRBJ2-1; TRBD2 aligns across 9 bases. Germline loops: CDR1 MNHEY, CDR2 SVGAGI. Losses at the gene ends were 0 bases for V and 9 bases for J; bases not matched to a gene: 12. The CDR3 sequence is 17 residues long. DNA for the CDR3: TGTGCCAGCAGTTACTCCGGGGGGCTAGCGGGAAGCACTGAGCAGTTCTTC. Protein product: CASSYSGGLAGSTEQFF.

The sample holds many counts of this clonotype. The chain employs TRBV28 and TRBJ1-6; no clear D gene. Germline CDR1 reads MDHEN; CDR2 reads SYDVKM. V lost 6 bases to trimming and J lost 5 bases, with 8 bases between them. This CDR3 contains 13 residues. CDR3 region: CASSLADNSPLHF. The CDR3 bases are TGTGCCAGCAGCTTAGCGGATAATTCACCCCTCCACTTT.

Many counts were recorded for this clonotype. This chain joins TRBV6-1 and TRBJ1-2; no clear D. The V and J ends lost 2 bases and 2 bases respectively, with 12 bases between them. CDR3 length: 15 residues. The germline V gene encodes CDR1 MNHNS and CDR2 SASEGT. In DNA form, the CDR3 reads TGTGCCAGCAGTGAAATCCAAGGGCTAAACTATGGCTACACCTTC. Translating it yields CASSEIQGLNYGYTF.

This clonotype was observed at least ten times. The chain employs TRBV6-5 and TRBJ1-5; TRBD1 aligns across 11 bases. This CDR3 has 15 residues. J gave up 4 bases and V 4 bases, and 3 bases lay outside the gene matches. Germline V gene data show CDR1 as MNHEY and CDR2 as SVGAGI. CDR3 bases: TGTGCCAGCAGTTCCGGGACAGGGGGGAATCAGCCCCAGCATTTT. It is translated as CASSSGTGGNQPQHF.

This chain uses TRBV7-8 with TRBJ1-1; 9 bases are shared with TRBD1. The germline CDR1 and CDR2 sequences are SGHVS and FQNEAQ. V was pared by 5 bases and J by 5 bases, with 6 bases of the junction left unmatched. This CDR3 is 14 amino acids long. In DNA form, the CDR3 reads TGTGCCAGCAGCCCATATGGACAGGGGACTGAAGCTTTCTTT. It specifies CASSPYGQGTEAFF.

This clonotype was counted between two and nine times. The chain has TRBV5-4 and TRBJ2-7, with TRBD2 matching over 12 bases. V shed 5 bases and J 0 bases; nucleotides not matched to a gene: 3. CDR1 SGHNT and CDR2 YYREEE come from the germline V gene (reference sequence). The CDR3 spans 15 residues. CDR3 sequence reads: CASSSSGRASYEQYF. In DNA, the CDR3 is TGTGCCAGCAGTTCTAGCGGGAGGGCCTCCTACGAGCAGTACTTC.

V is TRBV11-2 and J is TRBJ2-5; D is possibly TRBD2 (6 bases). Looked up from germline, CDR1 is SGHAT and CDR2 is FQNNGV. The CDR3 extends over 16 amino acids. V dropped 1 base and J dropped 5 bases, with 17 bases sitting between them. CDR3 coding DNA: TGTGCCAGCAGCTTAGTCGGGCCCGGGGGTGGGGAGACCCAGTACTTC. This sequence encodes CASSLVGPGGGETQYF.

This clonotype was found many times. The V gene is TRBV19, the J gene TRBJ1-1, with 7 bases aligning to TRBD1. J lost 4 bases, V lost 4 bases, and 12 bases had no gene match. This CDR3 is 16 amino acids long. Germline CDR1 reads LNHDA; CDR2 reads SQIVND (reference sequence). In nucleotides, the CDR3 is TGTGCCAGTAGTACCCCTTGGACAGGCGAGGGCACTGAAGCTTTCTTT. This gives the protein CASSTPWTGEGTEAFF.

This clonotype was detected a few times. Sequence at one end of the junction differs from germline and may be a read error. The chain uses TRBV6-5 and TRBJ2-7; no reliable D call. Germline CDR1 is MNHEY and CDR2 is SVGAGI. This CDR3 is built from 16 residues. In DNA form, the CDR3 reads TGTGTCAGCAGTTACTCGAGTCATCCGCCCACCTACGAGCAGTACTTC. It is translated as CVSSYSSHPPTYEQYF.

This clonotype was recorded at least ten times. The V call is TRBV27, the J call TRBJ2-7; TRBD2 agrees at 10 bases. Germline V CDR1 and CDR2: MNHEY, SMNVEV (reference sequence). The CDR3 contains 18 residues. V shed 2 bases, J shed 0 bases, and the junction held 10 bases outside the gene matches. In nucleotides, the CDR3 is TGTGCCAGCAGTTTAATAGCGGGAGGACGTAGTGGCTCCTACGAGCAGTACTTC. Protein sequence: CASSLIAGGRSGSYEQYF.

The chain combines TRBV28 with TRBJ2-3, with a weak D call TRBD1 (5 bases). V lost 6 bases, J lost 0 bases, and 10 bases lay in between. This CDR3 region has 14 residues. The germline V gene has CDR1 MDHEN and CDR2 SYDVKM. The CDR3 region is CASSLGQSTDTQYF. In DNA form, the CDR3 reads TGTGCCAGCAGCTTGGGGCAGAGCACAGATACGCAGTATTTT.

This clonotype has a count of ten or more. V usage is TRBV28 and J usage is TRBJ2-7; TRBD1 agrees at 9 bases. Germline CDR1 reads MDHEN; CDR2 reads SYDVKM. The CDR3 is 15 residues long. With 6 bases clipped from V and 7 bases from J, the junction kept 13 bases outside the gene matches. This CDR3 reads CASRVPGQGFGEQYF. In DNA form, the CDR3 reads TGTGCCAGCAGAGTTCCGGGACAGGGTTTTGGGGAGCAGTACTTC. The variable domain in full, completed from reference TRBV28 and TRBJ2-7, reads DVKVTQSSRYLVKRTGEKVFLECVQDMDHENMFWYRQDPGLGLRLIYFSYDVKMKEKGDIPEGYSVSREKKERFSLILESASTNQTSMYLCASRVPGQGFGEQYFGPGTRLTVT.

The chain uses TRBV2 and TRBJ1-6; weak D call: TRBD1 (5 bases). Between the trimmed V and J ends, which lost 7 bases and 7 bases, there was a span of 11 bases. This CDR3 has 13 residues. Germline V lookup: CDR1 SNHLY, CDR2 FYNNEI. For the CDR3, the DNA is TGTGCCAGCACGGTACCAGGGAATTCACCCCTCCACTTT. It is translated as CASTVPGNSPLHF.